These T cell receptor beta chains were read from a single sample in a study of blood T cell repertoires in COVID-19. This table comes from immunoSEQ multiplex PCR, and its TCRdb copy is limited to in-frame clones, with some not included. The sample carries around 84,000 clones, 60% to 80% recorded once. Sequencing input: peripheral blood. The receptors come from a man between 60 and 75 years old with COVID-19, enrolled during active disease. Each CDR3 is given without its conserved first and last residue.

v_call	j_call	cdr3_aa
TRBV20-1	TRBJ2-7	SAGAGYEQY
TRBV3-1/TRBV3-2	TRBJ1-6	ASSQGWQGRIWKGSPLH
TRBV7-8	TRBJ2-1	ASSLLASQNEQF
TRBV6-5	TRBJ1-1	ASREGDPRNTEAF
TRBV24-1	TRBJ1-2	ATSDSDRSYGYT
TRBV4-2	TRBJ2-7	ASSQEGYSGRWNEQY
TRBV2	TRBJ2-1	ASSVERENEQF
TRBV3-1/TRBV3-2	TRBJ1-2	ASSQYRGHGYT
TRBV18	TRBJ2-2	ASSPNHNRDGAGELF
TRBV9	TRBJ1-1	ASSVNGGMNTEAF